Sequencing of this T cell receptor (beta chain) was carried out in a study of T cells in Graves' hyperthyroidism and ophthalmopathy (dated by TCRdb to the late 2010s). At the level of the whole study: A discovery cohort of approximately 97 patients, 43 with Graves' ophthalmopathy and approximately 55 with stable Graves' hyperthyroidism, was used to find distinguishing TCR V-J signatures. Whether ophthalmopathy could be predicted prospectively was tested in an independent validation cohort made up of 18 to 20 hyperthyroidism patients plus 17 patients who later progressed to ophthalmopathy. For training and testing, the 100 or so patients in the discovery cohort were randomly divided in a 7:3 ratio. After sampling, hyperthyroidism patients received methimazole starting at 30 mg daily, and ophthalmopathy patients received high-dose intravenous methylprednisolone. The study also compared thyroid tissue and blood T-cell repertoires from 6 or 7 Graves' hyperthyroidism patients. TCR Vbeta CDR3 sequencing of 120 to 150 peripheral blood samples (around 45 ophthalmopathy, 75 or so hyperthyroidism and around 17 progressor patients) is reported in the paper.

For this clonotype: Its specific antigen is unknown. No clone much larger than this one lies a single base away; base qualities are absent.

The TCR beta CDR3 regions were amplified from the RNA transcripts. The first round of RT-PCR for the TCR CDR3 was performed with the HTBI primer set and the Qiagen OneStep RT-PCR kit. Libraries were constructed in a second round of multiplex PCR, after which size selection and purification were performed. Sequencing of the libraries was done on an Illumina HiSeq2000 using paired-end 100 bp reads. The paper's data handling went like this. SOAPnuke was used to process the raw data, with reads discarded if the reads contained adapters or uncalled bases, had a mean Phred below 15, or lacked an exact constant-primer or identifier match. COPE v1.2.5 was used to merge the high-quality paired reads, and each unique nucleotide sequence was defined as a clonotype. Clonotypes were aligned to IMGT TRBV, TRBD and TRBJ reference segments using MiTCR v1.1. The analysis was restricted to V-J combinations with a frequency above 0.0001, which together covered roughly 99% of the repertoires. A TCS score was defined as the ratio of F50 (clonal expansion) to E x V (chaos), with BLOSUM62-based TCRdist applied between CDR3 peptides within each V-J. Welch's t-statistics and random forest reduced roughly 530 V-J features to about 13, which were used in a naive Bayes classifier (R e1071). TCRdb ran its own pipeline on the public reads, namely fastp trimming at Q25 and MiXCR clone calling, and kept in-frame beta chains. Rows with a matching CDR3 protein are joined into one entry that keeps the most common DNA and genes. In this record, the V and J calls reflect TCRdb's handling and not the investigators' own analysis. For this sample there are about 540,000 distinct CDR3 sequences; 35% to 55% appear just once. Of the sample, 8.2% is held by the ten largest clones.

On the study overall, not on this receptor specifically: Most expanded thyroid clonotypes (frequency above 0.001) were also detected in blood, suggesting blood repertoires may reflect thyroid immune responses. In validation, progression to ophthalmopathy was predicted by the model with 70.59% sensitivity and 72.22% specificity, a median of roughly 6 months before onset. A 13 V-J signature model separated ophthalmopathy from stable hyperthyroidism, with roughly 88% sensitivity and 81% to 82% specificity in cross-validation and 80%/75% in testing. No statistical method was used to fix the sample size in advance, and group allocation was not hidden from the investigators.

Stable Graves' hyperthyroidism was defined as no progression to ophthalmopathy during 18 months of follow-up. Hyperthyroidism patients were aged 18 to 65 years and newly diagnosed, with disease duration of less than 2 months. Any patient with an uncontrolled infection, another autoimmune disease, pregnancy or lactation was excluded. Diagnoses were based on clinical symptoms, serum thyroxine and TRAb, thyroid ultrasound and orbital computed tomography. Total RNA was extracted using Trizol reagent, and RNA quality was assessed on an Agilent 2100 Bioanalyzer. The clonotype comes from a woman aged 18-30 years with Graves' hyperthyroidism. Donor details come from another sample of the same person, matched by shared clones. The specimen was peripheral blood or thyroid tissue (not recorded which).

The CDR3 protein: CSAEDLEKLFF. The nucleotides are TGCAGTGCTGAAGACCTAGAAAAACTGTTTTTT. The V and J segments used are TRBV20-1 and TRBJ1-4; no D segment can be confidently identified. The CDR3 goes from the cysteine to the phenylalanine over 11 residues. Only the CDR3 DNA stays, 33 bases, in frame from base 1. The V end loses 5 bases and the J end loses 8 bases, and a stretch of 9 bases separates them. CDR1 DFQATT and CDR2 SNEGSKA were looked up in the germline V gene (reference sequence).